This T cell receptor (beta chain) was recorded in a study of OX40 agonist ivuxolimab in advanced cancers. Study details: Patients got intravenous ivuxolimab at 0.01 to 10 mg/kg every 2 weeks. Three dose-escalation patients had partial responses: one with hepatocellular carcinoma and two with cutaneous melanoma. The study's findings and limits: Patients who responded partially at 0.1-3.0 mg/kg showed clonal expansion ranking among the lowest.

At baseline, cycle 4 day 1, and cycle 7 day 1, blood was sampled. Germline V CDR1 and CDR2: ENHRY, SYGVKD. The CDR3 runs to 15 residues. The junction had 5 bases not matched to a gene; V was cut back by 4 bases and J by 7 bases. Some clones are missing from TCRdb's copy, which holds only in-frame ones; the method was immunoSEQ multiplex PCR. Here the sample spans tens of thousands of clones, roughly 72% being singletons. Regarding this clone: Its antigen is undetermined.

The J gene is TRBJ1-6, the V gene TRBV10-3; 9 bases align to TRBD1. The sample consisted of CD4+ or CD8+ T cells sorted from blood, taken in a trial of the OX40 agonist ivuxolimab. This clonotype was sampled from an adult with an advanced solid tumor such as melanoma, head and neck, liver or kidney cancer. CDR3 protein: CAISVGDRGNSPLHF. CDR3 nucleotides: TGTGCCATCAGTGTAGGAGACAGGGGGAATTCACCCCTCCACTTT.